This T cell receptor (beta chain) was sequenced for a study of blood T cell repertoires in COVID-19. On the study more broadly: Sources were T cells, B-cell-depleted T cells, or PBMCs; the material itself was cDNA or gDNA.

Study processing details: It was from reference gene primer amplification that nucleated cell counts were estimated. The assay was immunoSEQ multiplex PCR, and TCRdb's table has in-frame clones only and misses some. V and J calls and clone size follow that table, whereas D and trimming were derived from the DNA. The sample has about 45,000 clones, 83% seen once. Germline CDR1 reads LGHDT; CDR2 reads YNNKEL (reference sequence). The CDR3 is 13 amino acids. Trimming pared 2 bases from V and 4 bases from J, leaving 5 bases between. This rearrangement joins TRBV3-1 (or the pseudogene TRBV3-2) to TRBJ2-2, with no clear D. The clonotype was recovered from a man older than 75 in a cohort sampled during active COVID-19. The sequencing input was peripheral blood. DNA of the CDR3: TGTGCCAGCAGCCAAATCGTCACCGGGGAGCTGTTTTTT. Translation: CASSQIVTGELFF.